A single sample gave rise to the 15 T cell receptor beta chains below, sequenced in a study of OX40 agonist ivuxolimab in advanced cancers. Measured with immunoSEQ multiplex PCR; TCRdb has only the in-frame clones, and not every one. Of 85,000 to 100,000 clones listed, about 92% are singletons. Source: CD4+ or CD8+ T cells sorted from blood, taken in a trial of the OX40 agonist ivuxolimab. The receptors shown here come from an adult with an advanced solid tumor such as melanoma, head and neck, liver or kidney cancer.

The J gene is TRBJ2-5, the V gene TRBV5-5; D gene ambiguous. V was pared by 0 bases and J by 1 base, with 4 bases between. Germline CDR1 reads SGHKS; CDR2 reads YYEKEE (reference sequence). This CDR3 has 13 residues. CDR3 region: CASSLAVQETQYF. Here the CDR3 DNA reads TGTGCCAGCAGCTTGGCGGTCCAAGAGACCCAGTACTTC.

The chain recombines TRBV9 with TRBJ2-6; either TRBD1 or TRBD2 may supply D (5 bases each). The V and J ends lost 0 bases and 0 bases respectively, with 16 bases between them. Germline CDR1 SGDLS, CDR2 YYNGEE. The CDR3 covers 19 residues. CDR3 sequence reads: CASSVGGTGLSSGANVLTF. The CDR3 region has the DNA TGTGCCAGCAGCGTAGGGGGGACGGGTTTAAGCTCTGGGGCCAACGTCCTGACTTTC.

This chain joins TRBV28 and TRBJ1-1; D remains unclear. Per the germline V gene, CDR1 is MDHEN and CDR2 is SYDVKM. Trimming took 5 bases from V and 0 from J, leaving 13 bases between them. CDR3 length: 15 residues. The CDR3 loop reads CASSLPVLMNTEAFF. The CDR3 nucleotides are TGTGCCAGCAGTCTCCCAGTTCTCATGAACACTGAAGCTTTCTTT. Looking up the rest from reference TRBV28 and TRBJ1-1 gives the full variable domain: DVKVTQSSRYLVKRTGEKVFLECVQDMDHENMFWYRQDPGLGLRLIYFSYDVKMKEKGDIPEGYSVSREKKERFSLILESASTNQTSMYLCASSLPVLMNTEAFFGQGTRLTVV.

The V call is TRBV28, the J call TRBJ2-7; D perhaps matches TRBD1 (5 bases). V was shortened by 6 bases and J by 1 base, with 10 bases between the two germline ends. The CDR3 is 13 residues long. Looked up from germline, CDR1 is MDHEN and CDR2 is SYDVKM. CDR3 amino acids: CASRESGSYEQYV. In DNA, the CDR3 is TGTGCCAGCAGGGAATCAGGGTCCTACGAGCAGTACGTC.

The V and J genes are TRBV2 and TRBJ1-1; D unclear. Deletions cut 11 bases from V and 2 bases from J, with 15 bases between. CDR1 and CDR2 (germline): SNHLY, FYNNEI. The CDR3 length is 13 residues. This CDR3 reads CADTGSPNTEAFF. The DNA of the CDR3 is TGTGCCGATACCGGGTCGCCAAACACTGAAGCTTTCTTT. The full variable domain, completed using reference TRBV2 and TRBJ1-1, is EPEVTQTPSHQVTQMGQEVILRCVPISNHLYFYWYRQILGQKVEFLVSFYNNEISEKSEIFDDQFSVERPDGSNFTLKIRSTKLEDSAMYFCADTGSPNTEAFFGQGTRLTVV.

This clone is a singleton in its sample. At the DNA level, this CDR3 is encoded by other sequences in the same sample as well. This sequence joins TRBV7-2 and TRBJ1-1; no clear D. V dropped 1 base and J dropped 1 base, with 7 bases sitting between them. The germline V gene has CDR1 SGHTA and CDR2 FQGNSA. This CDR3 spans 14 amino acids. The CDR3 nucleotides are TGTGCCAGCAGCTTAGTGGCAGGGAACACTGAAGCTTTCTTT. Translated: CASSLVAGNTEAFF.

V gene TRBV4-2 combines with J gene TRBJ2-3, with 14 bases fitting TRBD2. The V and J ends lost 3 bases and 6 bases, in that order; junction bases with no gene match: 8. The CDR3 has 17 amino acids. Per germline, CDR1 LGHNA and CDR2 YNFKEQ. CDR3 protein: CASSHGVGLAGVDTQYF. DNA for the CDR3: TGTGCCAGCAGCCACGGGGTGGGACTAGCGGGAGTGGATACGCAGTATTTT.

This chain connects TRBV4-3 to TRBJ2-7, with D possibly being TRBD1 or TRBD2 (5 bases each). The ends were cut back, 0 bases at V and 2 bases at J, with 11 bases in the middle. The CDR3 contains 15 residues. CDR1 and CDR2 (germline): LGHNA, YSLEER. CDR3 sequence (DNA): TGCGCCAGCAGCCAAGATTTTACGGGGCCCTACGAGCAGTACTTC. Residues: CASSQDFTGPYEQYF.

The CDR3 region is CASSASSSQETQYF. CDR3 bases: TGCGCCAGCAGCGCTAGCTCGAGCCAAGAGACCCAGTACTTC. V and J are TRBV4-3 and TRBJ2-5; a weak D match, TRBD2 (5 bases). In germline, CDR1 is LGHNA, CDR2 YSLEER. The CDR3 length is 14 residues. Trimming cost V 5 bases and J 1 base, with 11 bases left between them.

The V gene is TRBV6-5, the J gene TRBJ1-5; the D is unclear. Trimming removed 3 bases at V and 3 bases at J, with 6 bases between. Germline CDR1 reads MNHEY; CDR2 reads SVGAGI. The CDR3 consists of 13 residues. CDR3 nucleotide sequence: TGTGCCAGCAGTTATAACTCCAATCAGCCCCAGCATTTT. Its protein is CASSYNSNQPQHF.

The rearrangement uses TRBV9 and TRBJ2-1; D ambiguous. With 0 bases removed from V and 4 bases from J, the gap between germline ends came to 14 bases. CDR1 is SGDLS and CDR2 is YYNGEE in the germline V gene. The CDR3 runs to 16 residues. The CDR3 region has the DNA TGTGCCAGCAGCGTAGATCCCACCTCGGAATACAATGAGCAGTTCTTC. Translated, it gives CASSVDPTSEYNEQFF.

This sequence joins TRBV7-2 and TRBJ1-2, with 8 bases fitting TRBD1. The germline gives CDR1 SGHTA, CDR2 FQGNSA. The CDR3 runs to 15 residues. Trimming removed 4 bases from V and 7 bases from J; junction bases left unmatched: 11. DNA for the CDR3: TGTGCCAGCAGCTCAAGACCCGGACAGGGCTTTGGCTACACCTTC. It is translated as CASSSRPGQGFGYTF.

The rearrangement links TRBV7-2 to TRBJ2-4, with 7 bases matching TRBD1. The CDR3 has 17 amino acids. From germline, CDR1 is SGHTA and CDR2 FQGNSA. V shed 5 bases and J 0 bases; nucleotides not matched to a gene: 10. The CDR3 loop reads CASSLRGQSLAKNIQYF. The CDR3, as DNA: TGTGCCAGCAGCCTAAGGGGACAGTCCCTAGCCAAAAACATTCAGTACTTC.

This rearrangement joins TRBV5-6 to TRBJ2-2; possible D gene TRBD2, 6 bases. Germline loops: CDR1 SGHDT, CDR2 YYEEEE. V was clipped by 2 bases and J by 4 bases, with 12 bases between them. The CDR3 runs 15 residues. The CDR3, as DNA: TGTGCCAGCAGCTTTTTTGGGGACTCCACCGGGGAGCTGTTTTTT. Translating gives CASSFFGDSTGELFF.

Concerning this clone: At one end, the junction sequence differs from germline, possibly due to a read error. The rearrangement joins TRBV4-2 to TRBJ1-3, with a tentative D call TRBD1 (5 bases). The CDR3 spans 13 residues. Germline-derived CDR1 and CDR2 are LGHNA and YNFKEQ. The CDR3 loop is CASSQDQGRDVNF. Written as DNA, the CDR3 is TGTGCCAGCAGCCAAGATCAGGGCCGCGACGTGAATTTT.